This T cell receptor (beta chain) was captured in a study of cytomegalovirus exposure and HLA in healthy donors. Study summary: Some 80 million unique TCR sequences came from HLA-typed donors in an early release. Study-wide findings and caveats: In a later analysis, common viral pathogens appeared linked to several of the most significant clusters.

Amplification used 60 Vbeta primers and 13 Jbeta primers. Generated by immunoSEQ multiplex PCR, the TCRdb table keeps only in-frame clones and is missing some. Listed are roughly 50,000 clones; 6.1% falls within the top ten. In the case of this clone: Its antigen remains unknown.

The V and J ends lost 2 bases and 5 bases, in that order; junction bases with no gene match: 12. Germline V lookup: CDR1 SGHDN, CDR2 FVKESK. The CDR3 contains 17 residues. Input material: PBMCs. The chain combines TRBV14 with TRBJ1-2; 9 bases agree with TRBD1. The sequence derives from a male donor in good health and CMV-seropositive. The CDR3 loop is CASSQTAGTGRFYGYTF. Written as DNA, the CDR3 is TGTGCCAGCAGCCAAACGGCCGGGACAGGGAGGTTTTATGGCTACACCTTC.